The clone carrying this T cell receptor (beta chain) was recorded once. Its antigen is undetermined. These data come from a study of T cell responses to AZD1222 COVID-19 vaccine. Notes on the study in general: Clonal diversity was possibly underestimated; the donors were predominantly white British and more often female.

The CDR3 totals 14 residues. Germline V gene data show CDR1 as MDHEN and CDR2 as SYDVKM. Trimming pared 5 bases from V and 0 bases from J, leaving 9 bases between. Second-dose intervals of approximately 4 or approximately 12 weeks were pooled. Clones were read by immunoSEQ multiplex PCR, and TCRdb kept only the in-frame ones, dropping some. The table records about 140,000 clones, more than 70% of them present only once. The clonotype comes from an adult who received the AZD1222 COVID-19 vaccine. V is TRBV28 and J is TRBJ2-3, with unresolved D. Sequencing used peripheral blood, obtained 28 days after the second AZD1222 dose. The CDR3 DNA sequence: TGTGCCAGCAGTAGGCAGTTAAGCACAGATACGCAGTATTTT. This codes for CASSRQLSTDTQYF.